These T cell receptor beta chains were read from a single sample in a study of blood T cell repertoires in COVID-19. TCRdb's copy holds only in-frame clones and misses some; the assay was immunoSEQ multiplex PCR. The repertoire holds around 95,000 clones, roughly 80% seen once, with around 11% in the top ten. Material for sequencing was peripheral blood. Receptors were obtained from a woman at least 80 years old with acute or convalescent COVID-19. CDR3s include the opening cysteine and the closing phenylalanine or tryptophan. The D gene is left open where the match is weak. Size is omitted from some rows. Given values are once, few, many or a class for expanded clones.

V,size,D,J,CDR3,DNA
TRBV5-5,few,TRBD1,TRBJ1-1,CASSFGTYRDRGQLNTEAFF,TGTGCCAGCAGCTTTGGAACTTACCGGGACAGGGGGCAGTTGAACACTGAAGCTTTCTTT
TRBV27,-,TRBD1,TRBJ1-2,CASRSGQGEKGYTF,TGTGCCAGCAGATCGGGACAGGGGGAGAAAGGCTACACCTTC
TRBV7-9,-,-,TRBJ2-2,CASSLFDPGDTGELFF,TGTGCCAGCAGCTTATTCGATCCAGGCGACACCGGGGAGCTGTTTTTT
TRBV15,-,TRBD1,TRBJ1-2,CATSRRPGQGVYTF,TGTGCCACCAGCAGAAGGCCGGGACAGGGGGTTTACACCTTC
TRBV2,-,-,TRBJ2-5,CASSEAGVPQETQYF,TGTGCCAGCAGTGAAGCAGGAGTCCCCCAGGAGACCCAGTACTTC
TRBV28,once,-,TRBJ1-2,CASRRDGNYGYTF,TGTGCCAGCAGGCGGGACGGTAACTATGGCTACACCTTC
TRBV5-1,once,-,TRBJ2-3,CASSEPGTDTQYF,TGCGCCAGCAGCGAACCAGGGACAGATACGCAGTATTTT
TRBV3-1/TRBV3-2,-,TRBD2,TRBJ2-5,CASSQRGGHRETQYF,TGTGCCAGCAGCCAACGGGGGGGGCACAGGGAGACCCAGTACTTC
TRBV3-1/TRBV3-2,-,TRBD2,TRBJ2-1,CASSLAAGGMNEQFF,TGTGCCAGCAGCCTCGCTGCGGGGGGAATGAATGAGCAGTTCTTC
TRBV15,-,TRBD1,TRBJ1-5,CATSRSTTGGFQPQHF,TGTGCCACCAGCAGGAGCACGACAGGGGGCTTTCAGCCCCAGCATTTT
TRBV5-4,-,-,TRBJ2-3,CASSPGAPYTDTQYF,TGTGCCAGCAGCCCGGGAGCCCCATACACAGATACGCAGTATTTT
TRBV9,-,-,TRBJ2-6,CASSVGGSSGANVLTF,TGTGCCAGCAGCGTAGGAGGAAGCTCTGGGGCCAACGTCCTGACTTTC
TRBV2,-,-,TRBJ2-3,CASSEALPGRGTQYF,TGTGCCAGCAGTGAAGCGCTTCCGGGGCGGGGTACGCAGTATTTT
TRBV6-5,-,TRBD1,TRBJ2-7,CASSYSSGGSYEQYF,TGTGCCAGCAGTTACTCGTCAGGGGGTTCCTACGAGCAGTACTTC
TRBV29-1,once,TRBD1,TRBJ2-5,CSVRTGSGETQYF,TGCAGCGTCCGGACAGGGAGCGGTGAGACCCAGTACTTC
TRBV5-4,-,-,TRBJ1-2,CASSLAPGDGYTF,TGTGCCAGCAGCTTGGCACCAGGGGATGGCTACACCTTC
TRBV18,-,-,TRBJ1-3,CASSTDRPISGNTIYF,TGTGCCAGCTCAACAGACAGGCCGATCTCTGGAAACACCATATATTTT
TRBV6-6,few,TRBD1,TRBJ1-1,CASKIGQGPEAFF,TGTGCCAGCAAGATCGGACAGGGCCCTGAAGCTTTCTTT
TRBV24-1,-,-,TRBJ2-3,CATGDPMSGDTQYF,TGTGCCACCGGAGACCCGATGAGCGGAGATACGCAGTATTTT
TRBV15,-,TRBD1,TRBJ1-3,CATSRDEKQGDTIYF,TGTGCCACCAGCAGAGATGAAAAACAGGGGGACACCATATATTTT
TRBV6-1,-,-,TRBJ2-3,CASSEGWQGGDLDTQYF,TGTGCCAGCAGTGAAGGATGGCAGGGGGGTGACTTGGATACGCAGTATTTT
TRBV30,-,-,TRBJ1-1,CAWSVSENTEAFF,TGTGCCTGGAGTGTTTCAGAGAACACTGAAGCTTTCTTT
TRBV7-3,-,TRBD1,TRBJ2-7,CASSSGQRYEQYF,TGTGCCAGCAGCTCGGGACAGCGCTACGAGCAGTACTTC
TRBV29-1,-,TRBD2,TRBJ2-5,CSVGGETQYF,TGCAGCGTCGGGGGGGAGACCCAGTACTTC
TRBV2,few,-,TRBJ1-1,CASSVRQAENTEAFF,TGTGCCAGCAGTGTACGGCAGGCCGAGAACACTGAAGCTTTCTTT
TRBV27,-,-,TRBJ1-3,CASSSTVGNTIYF,TGTGCCAGCAGTTCGACAGTTGGAAACACCATATATTTT